This T cell receptor (beta chain) was identified during a study of blood T cell repertoires in COVID-19. TCRdb keeps only in-frame clones here, not all; method: immunoSEQ multiplex PCR. The table shows 120,000 to 150,000 clones, with 70% to 90% occurring only once. Sequenced material: peripheral blood. This receptor was taken from a human donor with acute or convalescent COVID-19. The donor label of this sample is uncertain.

The CDR3 nucleotides are TGTGCCAGCAGTTTCGGGGATTCACCCCTCCACTTT. Amino acid sequence: CASSFGDSPLHF. The chain links TRBV28 to TRBJ1-6; D gene ambiguous. Germline V gene data show CDR1 as MDHEN and CDR2 as SYDVKM. V dropped 3 bases and J dropped 8 bases, with 5 bases sitting between them. There are 12 residues in the CDR3.